What follows are 15 T cell receptor beta chains derived from one specimen sequenced in a study of spatial heterogeneity in lung cancer. As to time point: blood at routine non-recurrence follow-up after resection. Via MiXCR, TCRdb re-called the 5' RACE reads, giving one row per CDR3 protein. The table includes tens of thousands of distinct CDR3 sequences, approximately 19% detected once. The starting material was PBMCs, obtained at follow-up. The receptors were gathered from a male donor with early-stage non-small cell lung cancer.

The chain joins TRBV20-1 to TRBJ2-3; a possible D gene is TRBD1 (5 bases). Germline loops: CDR1 DFQATT, CDR2 SNEGSKA (reference sequence). The CDR3 runs 17 residues. Deletions cut 0 bases from V and 0 bases from J, with 16 bases between. CDR3 loop: CSARDFWVAGSTDTQYF. CDR3 coding DNA: TGCAGTGCTAGAGATTTTTGGGTTGCAGGGAGCACAGATACGCAGTATTTT.

The chain recombines TRBV5-1 with TRBJ1-2; 9 positions agree with TRBD1. Germline V gene sequence: CDR1 SGHRS, CDR2 YFSETQ. V shed 4 bases and J 4 bases; nucleotides not matched to a gene: 8. The CDR3 extends over 15 amino acids. The CDR3 region is CASSGTGGGSYGYTF. CDR3 in DNA: TGCGCCAGCAGCGGAACAGGGGGCGGATCCTATGGCTACACCTTC.

This clonotype showed up just a few times. V usage is TRBV10-3 and J usage is TRBJ2-1, with 9 nucleotides matching TRBD1. The ends lost 3 bases at V and 10 bases at J; junction bases unmatched: 10. Germline CDR1 and CDR2: ENHRY and SYGVKD. The CDR3 has 15 residues. The CDR3 nucleotides are TGTGCCATCAGTGATACTGGACAGGGGCCTGGCGAGCAGTTCTTC. It yields the protein CAISDTGQGPGEQFF.

The chain is built from TRBV20-1 and TRBJ1-1; D may be TRBD1 (6 bases). V shed 6 bases and J shed 3 bases, with 11 bases lying between them. The germline CDR1 and CDR2 sequences are DFQATT and SNEGSKA (reference sequence). The CDR3 is 12 amino acids. The CDR3: CSAPPGDTEAFF. DNA for the CDR3: TGCAGTGCGCCCCCAGGGGACACTGAAGCTTTCTTT.

V and J are TRBV25-1 and TRBJ1-5; 8 positions match TRBD1. V lost 1 base, J lost 5 bases, and 7 bases stayed unmatched. The germline CDR1 and CDR2 sequences are MGHDK and SYGVNS. The CDR3 is 16 residues long. The CDR3 sequence: CASSESGNRGDQPQHF. The CDR3 coding sequence is TGTGCCAGCAGTGAATCGGGGAACAGGGGGGATCAGCCCCAGCATTTT.

This clonotype turned up a few times. This chain uses TRBV20-1 with TRBJ1-1; D might be TRBD1 (5 bases). In germline, CDR1 is DFQATT, CDR2 SNEGSKA (reference sequence). The CDR3 sequence is 11 residues long. The V end lost 8 bases, the J end lost 3 bases, and 10 bases lay between the germline ends. The CDR3 is CSQGTDTEAFF. The CDR3 bases are TGCAGTCAGGGCACGGACACTGAAGCTTTCTTT.

The chain carries TRBV18 and TRBJ2-4; 10 bases line up with TRBD1. The CDR3 has 14 residues. The J segment lost 7 bases and the V segment lost 2 bases, leaving 2 bases of the junction unmatched. From germline, CDR1 is KGHSH and CDR2 LQKENI. The CDR3 reads CASSPRQGANIQYF. The CDR3 DNA follows: TGTGCCAGCTCACCAAGACAGGGGGCGAACATTCAGTACTTC. The variable domain in full, completed from reference TRBV18 and TRBJ2-4, reads NAGVMQNPRHLVRRRGQEARLRCSPMKGHSHVYWYRQLPEEGLKFMVYLQKENIIDESGMPKERFSAEFPKEGPSILRIQQVVRGDSAAYFCASSPRQGANIQYFGAGTRLSVL.

The chain is built from TRBV20-1 and TRBJ2-7; D may be TRBD2 (6 bases). Looked up from germline, CDR1 is DFQATT and CDR2 is SNEGSKA (reference sequence). The CDR3 is 12 residues long. V lost 5 bases and J lost 3, with 11 bases in between. The CDR3 here is CSARRDFYEQYF. For the CDR3, the DNA is TGCAGTGCTCGCAGGGACTTCTACGAGCAGTACTTC.

This clonotype has just a few counts. The J gene is TRBJ2-1, the V gene TRBV24-1; TRBD1 aligns across 7 bases. The CDR3 has 13 residues. V gave up 12 bases and J gave up 5 bases; unmatched junction bases: 9. CDR1 is KGHDR, CDR2 SFDVKD, per germline. CDR3 amino acids: CAVQGDWDNEQFF. CDR3 sequence (DNA): TGTGCCGTCCAGGGGGATTGGGACAATGAGCAGTTCTTC.

A few counts support this clonotype. This chain connects TRBV6-2 or TRBV6-3 to TRBJ1-2; D gene unclear. The CDR3 has 13 amino acids. CDR1 MNHEY and CDR2 SVGEGT come from the germline V gene. Trimming shortened V by 5 bases and J by 6 bases, and 13 bases separated the two germline ends. CDR3 DNA sequence: TGTGCCAGCAGTCCGACCGGGATAGATGGCTACACCTTC. It encodes CASSPTGIDGYTF.

The gene calls are TRBV7-8 and TRBJ1-2; 9 nucleotides align to TRBD1. This CDR3 has 14 residues. Germline assignment: CDR1 SGHVS and CDR2 FQNEAQ. J was trimmed by 8 bases and V by 4 bases; bases with no gene match: 8. CDR3 nucleotides: TGTGCCAGCAGCTCCCCAAGCACAGGGGGCGGCTACACCTTC. It encodes CASSSPSTGGGYTF.

Only a few counts were recorded for this clonotype. J is TRBJ2-3 and V is TRBV7-2, with D unresolved. Trimming left V 8 bases short and J 0 bases short, with 12 bases between. Germline assignment: CDR1 SGHTA and CDR2 FQGNSA. CDR3 length: 14 amino acids. The CDR3, as DNA: TGTGCCAGCGCCCCCGGTTACAGCACAGATACGCAGTATTTT. It codes for CASAPGYSTDTQYF.

This clonotype was observed a handful of times. V is TRBV7-9 and J is TRBJ2-7; D may be TRBD2 (6 bases). CDR1 SEHNR and CDR2 FQNEAQ come from the germline V gene (reference sequence). The V end was cut by 4 bases, the J end by 3 bases, with 16 bases between. The CDR3 has 15 residues. CDR3 sequence: CASSSGLPPNYEQYF. The CDR3, as DNA: TGTGCCAGCAGCTCGGGACTTCCTCCTAACTACGAGCAGTACTTC.

This clonotype was detected only a few times. This chain links TRBV10-1 with TRBJ2-4, with a weak D call TRBD1 (6 bases). V shed 7 bases and J shed 11 bases, with 27 bases lying between them. This CDR3 has 16 residues. Germline CDR1 WNHNN, CDR2 SYGVQD (reference sequence). The CDR3 coding sequence is TGCGCCAGCACCCTGAAACCCCCTTACAGGGAGCCCCTTCAGTACTTC. Its translation is CASTLKPPYREPLQYF.

Written as DNA, the CDR3 is TGCAGTGCGCCGAGACAGGGGGCCTACACCTTC. Translating gives CSAPRQGAYTF. V is TRBV20-1 and J is TRBJ1-2, with 10 bases matching TRBD1. The CDR3 has 11 residues. With V trimmed by 6 bases and J by 10 bases, 5 bases remained unmatched. Germline V gene lookup returns CDR1 DFQATT and CDR2 SNEGSKA (reference sequence).